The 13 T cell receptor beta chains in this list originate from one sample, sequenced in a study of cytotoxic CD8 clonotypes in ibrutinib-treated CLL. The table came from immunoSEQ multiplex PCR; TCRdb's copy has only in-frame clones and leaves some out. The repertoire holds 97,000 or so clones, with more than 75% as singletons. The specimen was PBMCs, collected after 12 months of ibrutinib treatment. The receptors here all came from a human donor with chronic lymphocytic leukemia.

CDR3 bases: TGCGCCAGCAGCTTATCGTCGCCTCGTGAATCCAATGAGCAGTTCTTC. Translating it yields CASSLSSPRESNEQFF. This sequence joins TRBV5-1 and TRBJ2-1; D is uncertain. The CDR3 totals 16 residues. Germline CDR1 SGHRS, CDR2 YFSETQ. V dropped 2 bases and J dropped 6 bases, with 18 bases sitting between them.

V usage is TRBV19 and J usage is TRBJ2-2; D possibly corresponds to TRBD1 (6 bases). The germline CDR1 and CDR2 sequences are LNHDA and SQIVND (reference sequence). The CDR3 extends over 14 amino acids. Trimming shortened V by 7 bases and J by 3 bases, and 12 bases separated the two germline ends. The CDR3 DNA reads TGTGCCAGTAAGGTAGGGGGATACACCGGGGAGCTGTTTTTT. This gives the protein CASKVGGYTGELFF.

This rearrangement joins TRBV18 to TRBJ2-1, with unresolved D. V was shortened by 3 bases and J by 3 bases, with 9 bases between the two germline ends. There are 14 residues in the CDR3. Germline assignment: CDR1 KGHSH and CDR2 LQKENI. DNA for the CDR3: TGTGCCAGCTCACCGGTGGATCGCTACAATGAGCAGTTCTTC. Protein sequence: CASSPVDRYNEQFF.

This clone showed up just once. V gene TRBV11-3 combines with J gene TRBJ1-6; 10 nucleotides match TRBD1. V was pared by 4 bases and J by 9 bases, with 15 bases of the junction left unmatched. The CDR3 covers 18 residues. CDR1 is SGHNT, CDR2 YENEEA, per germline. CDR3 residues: CASSSRGQGSGYLSPLHF. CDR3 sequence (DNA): TGTGCCAGCAGCTCAAGGGGACAGGGGAGTGGGTATCTTTCACCCCTCCACTTT.

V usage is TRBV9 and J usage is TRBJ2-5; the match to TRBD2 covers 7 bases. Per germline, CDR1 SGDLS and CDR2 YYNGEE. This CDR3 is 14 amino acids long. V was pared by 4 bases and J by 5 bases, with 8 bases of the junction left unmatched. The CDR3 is CASSPGTNAETQYF. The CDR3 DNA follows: TGTGCCAGCAGCCCCGGGACTAATGCCGAGACCCAGTACTTC.

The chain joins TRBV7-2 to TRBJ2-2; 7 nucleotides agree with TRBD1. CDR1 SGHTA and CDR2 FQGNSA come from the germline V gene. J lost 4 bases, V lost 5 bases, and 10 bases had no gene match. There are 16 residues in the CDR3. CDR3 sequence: CASSQRVQGSTGELFF. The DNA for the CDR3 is TGTGCCAGCAGCCAGAGGGTACAGGGGTCCACCGGGGAGCTGTTTTTT.

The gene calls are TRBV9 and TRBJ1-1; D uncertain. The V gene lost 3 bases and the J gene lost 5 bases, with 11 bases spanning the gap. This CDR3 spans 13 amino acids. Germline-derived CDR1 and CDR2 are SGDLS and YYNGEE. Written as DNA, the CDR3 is TGTGCCAGCAGCGCCCGACAAAAGACTGAAGCTTTCTTT. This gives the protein CASSARQKTEAFF.

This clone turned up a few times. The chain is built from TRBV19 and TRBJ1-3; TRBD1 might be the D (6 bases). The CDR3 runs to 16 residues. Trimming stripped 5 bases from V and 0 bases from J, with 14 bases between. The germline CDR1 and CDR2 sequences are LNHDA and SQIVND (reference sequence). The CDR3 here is CASSGRTANSGNTIYF. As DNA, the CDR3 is TGTGCCAGTAGTGGTCGGACAGCCAACTCTGGAAACACCATATATTTT.

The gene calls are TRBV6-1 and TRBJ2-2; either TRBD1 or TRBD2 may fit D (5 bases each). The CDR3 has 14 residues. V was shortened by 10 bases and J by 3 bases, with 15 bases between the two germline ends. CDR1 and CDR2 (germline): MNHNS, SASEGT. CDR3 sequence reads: CAIRRQGYTGELFF. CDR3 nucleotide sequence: TGTGCCATTAGGAGGCAGGGCTACACCGGGGAGCTGTTTTTT.

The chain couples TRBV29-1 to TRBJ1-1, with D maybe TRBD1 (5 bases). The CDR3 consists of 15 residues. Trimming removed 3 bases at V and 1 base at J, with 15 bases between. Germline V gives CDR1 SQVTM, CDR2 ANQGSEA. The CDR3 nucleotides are TGCAGCGTTGAGTCTGCAGGGCGGGGGAACACTGAAGCTTTCTTT. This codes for CSVESAGRGNTEAFF.

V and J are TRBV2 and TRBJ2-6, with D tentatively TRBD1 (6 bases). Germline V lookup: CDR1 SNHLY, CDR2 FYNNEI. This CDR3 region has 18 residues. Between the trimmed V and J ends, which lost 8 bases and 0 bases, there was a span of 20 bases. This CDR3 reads CASVFVAGDFSGANVLTF. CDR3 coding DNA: TGTGCCAGCGTCTTTGTGGCAGGGGATTTCTCTGGGGCCAACGTCCTGACTTTC.

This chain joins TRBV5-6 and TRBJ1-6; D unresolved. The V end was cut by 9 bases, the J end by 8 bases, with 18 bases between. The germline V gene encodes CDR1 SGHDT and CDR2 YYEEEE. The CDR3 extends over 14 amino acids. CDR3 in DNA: TGTGCCACCCCATTCTCGAAGGGTGATTCACCCCTCCACTTT. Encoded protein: CATPFSKGDSPLHF.

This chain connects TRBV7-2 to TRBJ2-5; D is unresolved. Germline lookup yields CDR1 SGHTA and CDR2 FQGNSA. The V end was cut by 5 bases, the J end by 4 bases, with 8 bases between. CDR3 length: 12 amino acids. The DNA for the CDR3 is TGTGCCAGCAGCCGTACGACAGAGACCCAGTACTTC. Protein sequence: CASSRTTETQYF.